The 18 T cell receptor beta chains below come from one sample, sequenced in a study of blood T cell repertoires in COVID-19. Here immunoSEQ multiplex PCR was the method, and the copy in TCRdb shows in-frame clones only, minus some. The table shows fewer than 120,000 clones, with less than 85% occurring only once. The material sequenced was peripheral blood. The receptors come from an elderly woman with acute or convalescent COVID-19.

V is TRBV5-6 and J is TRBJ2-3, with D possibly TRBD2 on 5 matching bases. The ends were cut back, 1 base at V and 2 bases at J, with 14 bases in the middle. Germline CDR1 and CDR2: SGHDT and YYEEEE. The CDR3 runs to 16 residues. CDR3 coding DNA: TGTGCCAGCAGCTTGTCGTGGGAGTCTATCACAGATACGCAGTATTTT. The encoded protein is CASSLSWESITDTQYF.

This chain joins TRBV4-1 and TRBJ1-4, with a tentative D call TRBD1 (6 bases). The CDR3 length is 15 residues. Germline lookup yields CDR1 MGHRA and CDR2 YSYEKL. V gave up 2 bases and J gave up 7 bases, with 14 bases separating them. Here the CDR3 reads CASSQPYREGEKLFF. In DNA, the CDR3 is TGCGCCAGCAGCCAACCTTACAGGGAGGGTGAAAAACTGTTTTTT.

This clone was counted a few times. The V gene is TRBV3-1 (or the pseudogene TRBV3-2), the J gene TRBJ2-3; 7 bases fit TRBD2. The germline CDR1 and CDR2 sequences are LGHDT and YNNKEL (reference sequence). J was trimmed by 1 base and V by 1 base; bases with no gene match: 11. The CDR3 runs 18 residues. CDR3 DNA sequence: TGTGCCAGCAGCCAAGTACCTCTCCTCCGGGGGGGCACAGATACGCAGTATTTT. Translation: CASSQVPLLRGGTDTQYF.

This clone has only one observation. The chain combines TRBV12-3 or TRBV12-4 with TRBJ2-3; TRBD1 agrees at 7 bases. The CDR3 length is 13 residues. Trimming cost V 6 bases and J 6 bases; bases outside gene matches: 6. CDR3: CASSQTGSDTQYF. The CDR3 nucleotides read TGTGCCAGCAGCCAGACAGGGTCGGATACGCAGTATTTT.

The CDR3 DNA follows: TGTGCCAGGGGGAACAGGGAGGGTTTGGGCTACACCTTC. Residues: CARGNREGLGYTF. The chain joins TRBV6-5 to TRBJ1-2; weak D call: TRBD1 (6 bases). CDR3 length: 13 amino acids. The germline V gene encodes CDR1 MNHEY and CDR2 SVGAGI. Deletions cut 9 bases from V and 8 bases from J, with 19 bases between.

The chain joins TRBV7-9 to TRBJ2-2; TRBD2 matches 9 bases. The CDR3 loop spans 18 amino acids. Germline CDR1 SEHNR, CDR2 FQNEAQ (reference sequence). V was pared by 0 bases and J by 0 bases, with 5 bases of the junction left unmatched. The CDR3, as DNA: TGTGCCAGCAGCTTAGCGGAGACTAGCGGTCCGAACACCGGGGAGCTGTTTTTT. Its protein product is CASSLAETSGPNTGELFF.

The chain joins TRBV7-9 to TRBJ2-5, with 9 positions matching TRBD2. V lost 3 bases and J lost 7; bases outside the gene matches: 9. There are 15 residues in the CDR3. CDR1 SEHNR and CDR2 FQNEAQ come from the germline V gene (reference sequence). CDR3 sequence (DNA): TGTGCCAGCAGCTTCGGCGGGGGGGACCTTGGGACCCAGTACTTC. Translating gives CASSFGGGDLGTQYF.

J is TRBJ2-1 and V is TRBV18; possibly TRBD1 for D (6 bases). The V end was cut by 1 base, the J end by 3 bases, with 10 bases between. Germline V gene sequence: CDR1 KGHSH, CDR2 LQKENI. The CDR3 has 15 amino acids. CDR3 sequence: CASSPREDSYNEQFF. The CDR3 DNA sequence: TGTGCCAGCTCACCACGAGAGGACAGCTACAATGAGCAGTTCTTC.

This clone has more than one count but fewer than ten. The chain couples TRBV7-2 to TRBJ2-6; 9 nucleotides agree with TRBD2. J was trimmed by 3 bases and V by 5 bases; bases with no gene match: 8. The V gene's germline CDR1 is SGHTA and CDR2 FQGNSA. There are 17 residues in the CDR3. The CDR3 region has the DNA TGTGCCAGCAGCCTTAGCGGGAGAGTAGGTGGGGCCAACGTCCTGACTTTC. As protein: CASSLSGRVGGANVLTF.

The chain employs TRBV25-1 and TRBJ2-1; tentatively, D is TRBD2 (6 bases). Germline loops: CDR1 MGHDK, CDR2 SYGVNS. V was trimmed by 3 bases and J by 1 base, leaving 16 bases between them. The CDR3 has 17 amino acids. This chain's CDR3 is CASSDETGGPSYNEQFF. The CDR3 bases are TGTGCCAGCAGTGATGAGACCGGGGGACCTTCCTACAATGAGCAGTTCTTC. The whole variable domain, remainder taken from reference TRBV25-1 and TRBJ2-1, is EADIYQTPRYLVIGTGKKITLECSQTMGHDKMYWYQQDPGMELHLIHYSYGVNSTEKGDLSSESTVSRIRTEHFPLTLESARPSHTSQYLCASSDETGGPSYNEQFFGPGTRLTVL.

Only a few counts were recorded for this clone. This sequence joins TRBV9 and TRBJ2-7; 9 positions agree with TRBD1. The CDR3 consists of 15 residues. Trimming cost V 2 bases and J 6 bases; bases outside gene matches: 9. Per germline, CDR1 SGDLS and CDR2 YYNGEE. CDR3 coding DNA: TGTGCCAGCAGCGTCCGGGACAGGGTGTTAGGCGAGCAGTACTTC. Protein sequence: CASSVRDRVLGEQYF.

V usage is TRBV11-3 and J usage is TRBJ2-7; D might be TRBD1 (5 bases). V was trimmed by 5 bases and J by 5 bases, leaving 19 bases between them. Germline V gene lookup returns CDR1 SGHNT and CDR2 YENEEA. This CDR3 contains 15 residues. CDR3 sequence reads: CASSLGNGASDEQYF. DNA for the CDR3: TGTGCCAGCAGCCTGGGAAATGGGGCTTCCGACGAGCAGTACTTC.

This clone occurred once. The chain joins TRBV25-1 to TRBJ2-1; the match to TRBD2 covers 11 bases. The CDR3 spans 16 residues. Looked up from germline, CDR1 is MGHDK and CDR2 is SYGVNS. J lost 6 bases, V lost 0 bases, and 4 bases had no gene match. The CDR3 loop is CASSEYSGRAFNEQFF. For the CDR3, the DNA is TGTGCCAGCAGTGAATATAGCGGGAGGGCCTTCAATGAGCAGTTCTTC.

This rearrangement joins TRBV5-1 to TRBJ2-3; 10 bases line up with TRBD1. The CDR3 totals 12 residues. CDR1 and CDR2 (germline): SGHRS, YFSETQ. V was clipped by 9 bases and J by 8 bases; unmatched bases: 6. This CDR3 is CAIGGQGSTQYF. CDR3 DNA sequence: TGCGCCATCGGGGGACAGGGGAGTACGCAGTATTTT. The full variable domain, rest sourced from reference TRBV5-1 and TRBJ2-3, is KAGVTQTPRYLIKTRGQQVTLSCSPISGHRSVSWYQQTPGQGLQFLFEYFSETQRNKGNFPGRFSGRQFSNSRSEMNVSTLELGDSALYLCAIGGQGSTQYFGPGTRLTVL.

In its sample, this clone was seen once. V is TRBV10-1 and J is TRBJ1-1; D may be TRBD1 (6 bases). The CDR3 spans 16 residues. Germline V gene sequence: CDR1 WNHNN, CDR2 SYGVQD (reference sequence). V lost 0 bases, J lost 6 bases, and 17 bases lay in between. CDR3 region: CASSESIFQGIAEAFF. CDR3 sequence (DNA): TGCGCCAGCAGTGAGTCGATATTCCAGGGGATCGCTGAAGCTTTCTTT.

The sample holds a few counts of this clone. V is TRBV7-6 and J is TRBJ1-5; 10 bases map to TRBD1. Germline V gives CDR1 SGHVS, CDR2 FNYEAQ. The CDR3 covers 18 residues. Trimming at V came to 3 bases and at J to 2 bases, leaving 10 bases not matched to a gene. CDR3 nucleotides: TGTGCCAGCAGCTTTTTGGGACAGGGGATCATATGCAATCAGCCCCAGCATTTT. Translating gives CASSFLGQGIICNQPQHF.

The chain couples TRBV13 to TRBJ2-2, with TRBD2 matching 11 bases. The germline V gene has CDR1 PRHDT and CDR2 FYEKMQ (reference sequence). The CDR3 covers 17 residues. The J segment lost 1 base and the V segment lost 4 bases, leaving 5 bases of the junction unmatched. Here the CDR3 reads CASSSSGTSGNTGELFF. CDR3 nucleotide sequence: TGTGCCAGCAGCTCCTCCGGGACTAGCGGGAACACCGGGGAGCTGTTTTTT.

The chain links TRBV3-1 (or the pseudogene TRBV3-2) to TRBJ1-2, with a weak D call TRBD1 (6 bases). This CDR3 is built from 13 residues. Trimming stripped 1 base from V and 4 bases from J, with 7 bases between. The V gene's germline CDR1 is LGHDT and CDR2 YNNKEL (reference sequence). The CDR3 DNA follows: TGTGCCAGCAGCCAAGCAGGGGCCTATGGCTACACCTTC. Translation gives CASSQAGAYGYTF.